The entry below describes one T cell receptor (beta chain). This CDR3 is 14 amino acids long. Germline V gene sequence: CDR1 MGHDK, CDR2 SYGVNS. The germline V and J ends were trimmed by 1 base and 2 bases, with 8 bases remaining between them. The data originate from a study of blood T cell repertoires in COVID-19. The wider study: Samples of COVID-19 (acute and convalescent) were obtained from the United States, Italy and Spain. In each case, the material was cDNA or gDNA derived from T cells, B-cell-depleted T cells, or PBMCs.

In the original workflow: The assay estimated nucleated cells by amplifying reference gene primers. Method: immunoSEQ multiplex PCR; TCRdb's copy keeps in-frame clones and lacks some. For V, J and clone size, that table is used; D and trimming come from the DNA. The sample contains about 64,000 clones, around 84% of which appear only once. The sequence derives from a man aged 45-65 years with active COVID-19. The chain couples TRBV25-1 to TRBJ2-5, with D perhaps matching TRBD1 (5 bases). The material sequenced was peripheral blood. The CDR3 sequence: CASSEWTRQETQYF. The CDR3, as DNA: TGTGCCAGCAGTGAATGGACACGGCAAGAGACCCAGTACTTC.